A selection of T cell receptor beta chains follows, all from one sample in a study of shared clonotypes between healthy human individuals. The table came from immunoSEQ multiplex PCR; TCRdb's copy has only in-frame clones and leaves some out. Of millions of clones in the sample, over 85% were seen once. Sequencing was carried out using naive CD8+ T cells sorted from blood. These receptors originate from a young man in good health. Each CDR3 is given without its conserved first and last residue. Each record gives: V gene, J gene, CDR3 protein.

TRBV4-3	TRBJ2-1	ASSQERSGRGDEQF
TRBV4-1	TRBJ2-7	ASSPQGSEQY
TRBV4-1	TRBJ2-7	ASSHRTGGTYEQY
TRBV5-4	TRBJ2-3	ASSFSGGAPDTQY
TRBV10-3	TRBJ1-6	AISESIEINSPLH
TRBV27	TRBJ2-1	ASSSSGRAFEQF
TRBV27	TRBJ1-1	ASSLYPQGADTEAF
TRBV9	TRBJ2-6	ASTQGYSGANVLT
TRBV5-1	TRBJ1-1	ASSLGDRGNTEAF
TRBV19	TRBJ1-6	AAGTGVSPLH
TRBV7-9	TRBJ2-7	ASSSQVGAVDEQY
TRBV10-1	TRBJ2-3	ASSESFGDTDTQY
TRBV19	TRBJ2-3	ATALAGITDTQY
TRBV30	TRBJ2-3	AWRGSAGATDTQY
TRBV4-1	TRBJ2-7	ASSQGTADPYEQY
TRBV29-1	TRBJ2-3	SVGLGPWYTQY
TRBV4-1	TRBJ2-2	ASSQALADYTGELF
TRBV29-1	TRBJ2-4	SVDRGEGKNIQY
TRBV19	TRBJ2-7	ASSMPQDPTYEQY
TRBV18	TRBJ1-1	ATTEGNTEAF
TRBV29-1	TRBJ2-5	SVELLSDQETQY
TRBV6-1	TRBJ1-1	ASAITEAF